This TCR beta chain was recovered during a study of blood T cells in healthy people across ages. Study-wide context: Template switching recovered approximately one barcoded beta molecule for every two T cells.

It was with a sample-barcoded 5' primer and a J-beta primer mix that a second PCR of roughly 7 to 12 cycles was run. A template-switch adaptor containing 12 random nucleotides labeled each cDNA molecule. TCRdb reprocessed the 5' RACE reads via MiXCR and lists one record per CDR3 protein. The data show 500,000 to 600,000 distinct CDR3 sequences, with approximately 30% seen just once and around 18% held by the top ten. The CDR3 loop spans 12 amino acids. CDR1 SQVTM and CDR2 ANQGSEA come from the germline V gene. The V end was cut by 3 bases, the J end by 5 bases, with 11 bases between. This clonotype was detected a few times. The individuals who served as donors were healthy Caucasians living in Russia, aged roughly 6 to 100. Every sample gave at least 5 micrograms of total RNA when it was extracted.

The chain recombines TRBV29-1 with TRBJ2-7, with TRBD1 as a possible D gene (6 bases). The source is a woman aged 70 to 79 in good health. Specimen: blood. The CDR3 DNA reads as TGCAGCGTTGAGGACAGCAGTAACGAGCAGTACTTC. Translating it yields CSVEDSSNEQYF.